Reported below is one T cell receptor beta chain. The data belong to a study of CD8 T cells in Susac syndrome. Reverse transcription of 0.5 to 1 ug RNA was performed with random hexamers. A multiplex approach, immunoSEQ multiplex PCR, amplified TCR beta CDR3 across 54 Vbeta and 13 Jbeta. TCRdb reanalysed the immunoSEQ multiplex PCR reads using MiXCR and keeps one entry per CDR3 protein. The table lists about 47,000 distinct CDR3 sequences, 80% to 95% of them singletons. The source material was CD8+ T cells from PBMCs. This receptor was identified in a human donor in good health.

This chain's CDR3 is CASRRESGPNEQFF. CDR3 nucleotide sequence: TGTGCCAGCCGGCGGGAGAGTGGGCCCAATGAGCAGTTCTTC. V gene TRBV6-6 combines with J gene TRBJ2-1; 7 nucleotides agree with TRBD2. Germline V gives CDR1 MNHNY, CDR2 SVGAGI (reference sequence). V shed 8 bases and J 6 bases; nucleotides not matched to a gene: 10. This CDR3 is built from 14 residues.